Listed here are 12 T cell receptor beta chains from one sample, sequenced in a study of T cells in localized non-small cell lung cancer. TCRdb's table, derived via immunoSEQ multiplex PCR, lists solely in-frame clones and lacks some. Among some 80,000 clones, 84% were seen once, and the ten largest hold approximately 3%. Material: peripheral blood, obtained before any cancer treatment. These receptors all stem from a man aged 40 to 75 with stage I lung adenocarcinoma.

The chain recombines TRBV6-5 with TRBJ2-7, with no clear D. The germline CDR1 and CDR2 sequences are MNHEY and SVGAGI. The CDR3 loop spans 11 amino acids. V was cut by 6 bases and J by 0 bases, with 3 bases left in between. Here the CDR3 DNA reads TGTGCCAGCAGGACCTCCTACGAGCAGTACTTC. Protein: CASRTSYEQYF.

This clone was counted a few times. V usage is TRBV30 and J usage is TRBJ1-4, with D possibly being TRBD1 (5 bases). Germline lookup yields CDR1 GTSNPN and CDR2 SVGIG (reference sequence). This CDR3 has 17 amino acids. V was trimmed by 0 bases and J by 7 bases, leaving 21 bases between them. The CDR3 nucleotides read TGTGCCTGGAGTGTACCTCTCGGCAGGGAGGTTGGTGAAAAACTGTTTTTT. Encoded protein: CAWSVPLGREVGEKLFF.

The rearrangement links TRBV23-1 to TRBJ1-3, with D possibly matching TRBD1 (6 bases). TRBV23-1 is classed as an ORF, of uncertain function. This CDR3 region has 14 residues. V lost 6 bases to trimming and J lost 2 bases, with 11 bases between them. The CDR3 here is CASRNRAPGNTIYF. CDR3 in DNA: TGCGCCAGCAGGAACAGGGCTCCTGGAAACACCATATATTTT.

The V gene is TRBV18, the J gene TRBJ2-7; TRBD1 matches at 7 bases. The CDR3 has 17 amino acids. Germline values: CDR1 KGHSH, CDR2 LQKENI. V trimming: 4 bases; J trimming: 3 bases; junction bases outside the gene matches: 15. CDR3 amino acids: CASSRRTWDSPNYEQYF. The DNA for the CDR3 is TGTGCCAGCTCACGCAGAACCTGGGACAGCCCGAACTACGAGCAGTACTTC.

This clone was picked up one time. The chain links TRBV15 to TRBJ2-7; TRBD1 agrees at 7 bases. V lost 1 base to trimming and J lost 0 bases; unmatched junction nucleotides: 0. Germline values: CDR1 LNHNV, CDR2 YYDKDF (reference sequence). The CDR3 length is 14 residues. The CDR3 nucleotides read TGTGCCACCAGCAGAGGACAGGGCTCCTACGAGCAGTACTTC. Translation gives CATSRGQGSYEQYF.

In its sample, this clone was seen once. The chain is built from TRBV6-1 and TRBJ2-5, with D maybe TRBD1 (5 bases). The CDR3 extends over 14 amino acids. V shed 5 bases and J shed 1 base, with 11 bases lying between them. Germline assignment: CDR1 MNHNS and CDR2 SASEGT. In nucleotides, the CDR3 is TGTGCCAGCAGTTTTTCACAGGCCCAAGAGACCCAGTACTTC. This codes for CASSFSQAQETQYF.

The rearrangement links TRBV11-3 to TRBJ2-1; D not resolved. This CDR3 region has 15 residues. Germline V gives CDR1 SGHNT, CDR2 YENEEA. Trimming took 5 bases from V and 2 from J, leaving 13 bases between them. The CDR3 loop is CASSPSLTPYNEQFF. The CDR3 DNA reads TGTGCCAGCAGCCCGAGTTTGACACCCTACAATGAGCAGTTCTTC.

CDR3 in amino acids: CASRRGYSNQPQHF. The CDR3 coding sequence is TGCGCCAGCAGAAGGGGCTATAGCAATCAGCCCCAGCATTTT. The chain links TRBV5-1 to TRBJ1-5, with D perhaps matching TRBD1 (5 bases). Trimming took 5 bases from V and 0 from J, leaving 9 bases between them. Germline V gene data show CDR1 as SGHRS and CDR2 as YFSETQ. This CDR3 is 14 amino acids long. Combining the CDR3 with reference TRBV5-1 and TRBJ1-5 gives the whole variable domain KAGVTQTPRYLIKTRGQQVTLSCSPISGHRSVSWYQQTPGQGLQFLFEYFSETQRNKGNFPGRFSGRQFSNSRSEMNVSTLELGDSALYLCASRRGYSNQPQHFGDGTRLSIL.

This clone was detected only a few times. The chain recombines TRBV9 with TRBJ1-2; TRBD1 matches 9 bases. The germline CDR1 and CDR2 sequences are SGDLS and YYNGEE. This CDR3 contains 14 residues. Losses at the gene ends were 3 bases for V and 1 base for J; bases not matched to a gene: 1. The CDR3 sequence is CASSATGGNYGYTF. The CDR3 nucleotides read TGTGCCAGCAGCGCGACAGGGGGTAACTATGGCTACACCTTC.

A single count supports this clone. This chain links TRBV10-1 with TRBJ2-7; 7 bases line up with TRBD1. CDR3 size: 15 residues. J lost 2 bases, V lost 6 bases, and 10 bases had no gene match. Germline-derived CDR1 and CDR2 are WNHNN and SYGVQD (reference sequence). CDR3 DNA sequence: TGCGCCAGCAGAAGCCGGGACAGCCAAACCTACGAGCAGTACTTC. Translation: CASRSRDSQTYEQYF.

This rearrangement joins TRBV6-1 to TRBJ2-7; no reliable D call. Germline CDR1 reads MNHNS; CDR2 reads SASEGT. Deletions cut 10 bases from V and 3 bases from J, with 19 bases between. CDR3 length: 14 residues. The CDR3 nucleotides are TGTGCCATCTACCCGGAACGAGGTTTCTACGAGCAGTACTTC. Protein: CAIYPERGFYEQYF.

This chain uses TRBV18 with TRBJ2-7; 13 positions match TRBD2. Germline values: CDR1 KGHSH, CDR2 LQKENI. The J segment lost 6 bases and the V segment lost 6 bases, leaving 8 bases of the junction unmatched. The CDR3 is 15 residues long. The CDR3 reads CASSPWTSGSGEQYF. The CDR3 DNA is TGTGCCAGCTCCCCTTGGACTAGCGGGAGTGGCGAGCAGTACTTC.